This T cell receptor (beta chain) was sequenced for a study of shared clonotypes between healthy human individuals (dated by TCRdb to about 2020). For the study in its entirety: The cohort comprised two women and three men aged 18 to 49 years. Per donor, three plates each were used for CD4 naive and CD4 memory, two for CD8 naive, and one for CD8 memory. To estimate repertoire size and how much clonotype sharing occurs between individuals, the study deeply sequenced the blood TCR repertoires of five or six healthy adults. Libraries were prepared and TCR repertoires were sequenced by different laboratories using diverse techniques, in order to increase sequencing depth and limit assay-specific biases. Each donor's leukapheresis produced roughly between roughly 0.9 and 8.9 billion PBMCs. The investigation overall reported the following: Estimated clonotype richness was generally larger for naive than for memory subsets. Across four donors, roughly 5% of naive CD4, 3% to 4% of naive CD8, 2.3% of memory CD4, and 0.4% of memory CD8 clonotypes were shared. Because the study included a small number of donors, the genetic and exposure-history diversity represented was limited. Sampling was restricted to blood, and TCR repertoires in tissue are likely to differ from TCR repertoires in blood. Incomplete sequencing was indicated by rarefaction of sorted-subset datasets, despite the large sequencing depth. Pairwise subsampling indicated that sequencing depth was expected to affect the degree of clonotype sharing among donors. Clonotypes shared by all four sorted-subset donors showed higher generation probabilities than non-shared clonotypes.

Notes on this clone: The clone's antigen remains unknown. No base quality information exists; no much larger clone differs at one position.

Using the deep immunoSEQ assay, TCR CDR3 regions were amplified from genomic DNA by multiplex PCR. Genomic DNA extracted from each cell subset was distributed evenly over all wells of several immunoSEQ 96-well plates, and each plate served as one replicate. For sorted subsets, each replicate PCR was loaded with roughly 200 ng genomic DNA, equivalent to about 30,000 T cell genomes. Purified libraries were quantified with a Qubit 3.0 fluorometer, sized on a Bioanalyzer 2100, and re-quantified with the KAPA Library Quantification kit. A separate single-read 150-cycle Illumina NextSeq 550 flow cell was used to sequence each immunoSEQ 96-well plate. On the authors' methods: The immunoSEQ output contained only junctional sequences without quality scores, so filtering could not match that applied to full-length reads. To assign V/J genes and CDR3, sequences were annotated against IMGT germline references using PyIR, a Python wrapper for IgBLAST v1.9. Any read was removed if the V/J assignment was weak (E-value above 1e-6), the CDR3 was missing, or the read contained stop codons, out-of-frame junctions, or ambiguous translated residues. V3J clonotypes were defined as sequences sharing an identical inferred V gene, J gene, and CDR3 amino acid sequence. The percentage overlap between two repertoires was calculated by dividing the number of shared unique clonotypes by the size of the smaller repertoire. Richness of each repertoire was evaluated using RTK rarefaction, the Chao1 estimator, and Recon v2.1 estimates of unobserved clonotypes. For all TCRbeta clonotypes obtained by the gDNA method from a handful of donors, generation probabilities were computed with OLGA. TCRdb took over this immuneACCESS table, retaining in-frame rearrangements with V and J assigned. Such tables are incomplete; in checked studies, under half of the missing clones stem from an unresolved V gene, and the remainder is unexplained. D and trimming come from the DNA, and the V and J calls and clone size come from that table. Across this sample there are about 2.5 million clones, with 92% seen only once. 0.37% of the sample lies in the top ten.

The CDR3 runs 17 amino acids, cysteine and phenylalanine included. Only CDR3 DNA is held: 51 bases, read in frame from base 1. Sequences MRHNA (CDR1) and SNTAGT (CDR2) are obtained from the germline V gene. Trimming takes 2 bases off V and 3 bases off J; junction bases not matched to a gene: 11. The donors were healthy, HIV-negative adults who had no recently reported acute infections or vaccinations. Only Caucasian adults living in Nashville, Tennessee, USA were represented among the donors. Magnetic negative selection was used to enrich CD4+ T cells, after which naive cells were positively selected on CD45RA and the negative fraction became the memory subset. Blood was obtained by leukapheresis, after which PBMCs were separated by Ficoll-Histopaque density gradient centrifugation and cryopreserved in liquid nitrogen vapor phase. Purity and quantity of every magnetically sorted T cell population were checked by analytical flow cytometry. Genomic DNA was isolated from every sorted fraction and measured by UV absorbance on a Nanodrop 2000c.

This TCR was recovered from a man aged 18 to 35 in good health. Some clones in this sample may be carry-over from other donors' samples. The chain joins TRBV6-4 to TRBJ1-1, and 8 junction bases match TRBD1. Specimen: naive CD4+ T cells from PBMCs. The meaning of the sample's cell subset or site label: CD45RA+ positively selected. The CDR3 is CASSDPYSRGHDTEAFF. Read as DNA, the sequence is TGTGCCAGCAGTGACCCTTACAGCAGGGGGCACGACACTGAAGCTTTCTTT.